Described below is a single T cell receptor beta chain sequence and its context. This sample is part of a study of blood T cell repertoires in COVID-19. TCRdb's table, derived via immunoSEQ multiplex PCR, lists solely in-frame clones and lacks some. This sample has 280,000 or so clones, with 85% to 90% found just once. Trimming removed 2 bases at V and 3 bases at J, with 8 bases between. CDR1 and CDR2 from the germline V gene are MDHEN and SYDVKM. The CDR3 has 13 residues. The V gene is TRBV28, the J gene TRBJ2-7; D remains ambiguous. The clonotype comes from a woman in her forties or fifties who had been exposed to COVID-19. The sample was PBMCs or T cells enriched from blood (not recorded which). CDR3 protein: CASSLRLSYEQYF. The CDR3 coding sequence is TGTGCCAGCAGTTTAAGACTTAGCTACGAGCAGTACTTC.